This passage covers 29 T cell receptor beta chains from one sample sequenced in a study of T cell repertoires in cytomegalovirus infection. Their target antigens are unknown. Each CDR3 protein is one row after TCRdb ran MiXCR on the reads. The sample lists around 540,000 distinct CDR3 sequences; more than 30% were seen once. Sequencing used cultured PBMCs, obtained from culture after CMV antigen stimulation. The receptors were sampled from a human donor in good health (CMV status not recorded). Some clones in this sample may be carry-over from other donors' samples.

This clonotype was counted between two and nine times. This chain connects TRBV4-2 to TRBJ1-1, with TRBD1 as a possible D gene (5 bases). CDR1 is LGHNA, CDR2 YNFKEQ, per germline. The CDR3 runs to 14 residues. The ends were cut back, 4 bases at V and 1 base at J, with 10 bases in the middle. In DNA form, the CDR3 reads TGTGCCAGCAGCCCTAGCGGGGGGAACACTGAAGCTTTCTTT. Translation gives CASSPSGGNTEAFF.

CDR3 protein: CASNTRVGASADTQYF. CDR3 DNA: TGTGCCAGCAACACCCGGGTGGGGGCTAGTGCAGATACGCAGTATTTT. The rearrangement joins TRBV7-9 to TRBJ2-3, with D perhaps matching TRBD1 (6 bases). CDR3 length equals 16 residues. Looked up from germline, CDR1 is SEHNR and CDR2 is FQNEAQ (reference sequence). The V and J ends lost 7 bases and 4 bases respectively, with 21 bases between them.

This clonotype was seen a few times. The V call is TRBV28, the J call TRBJ1-5; the D gene is possibly TRBD1 (5 bases). The V gene lost 6 bases and the J gene lost 6 bases, with 18 bases spanning the gap. The CDR3 length is 15 residues. Germline CDR1 reads MDHEN; CDR2 reads SYDVKM. The CDR3: CASSPGQGASQPQHF. The CDR3 nucleotides read TGTGCCAGCAGCCCGGGCCAGGGAGCAAGTCAGCCCCAGCATTTT.

The rearrangement links TRBV30 to TRBJ1-1; D is possibly TRBD1 (5 bases). The CDR3 contains 14 residues. The germline gives CDR1 GTSNPN, CDR2 SVGIG (reference sequence). CDR3 nucleotide sequence: TGTGCGGCGGTGAGACAGCCAGCGAACACTGAAGCTTTCTTT. Translated, it gives CAAVRQPANTEAFF.

V gene TRBV28 combines with J gene TRBJ2-2; 7 bases line up with TRBD2. CDR1 is MDHEN, CDR2 SYDVKM, per germline. CDR3 size: 12 residues. The ends lost 5 bases at V and 6 bases at J; junction bases unmatched: 0. This CDR3 is CASSRGAGELFF. CDR3 bases: TGTGCCAGCAGTCGGGGGGCCGGGGAGCTGTTTTTT. Complete variable domain (other parts from reference TRBV28 and TRBJ2-2): DVKVTQSSRYLVKRTGEKVFLECVQDMDHENMFWYRQDPGLGLRLIYFSYDVKMKEKGDIPEGYSVSREKKERFSLILESASTNQTSMYLCASSRGAGELFFGEGSRLTVL.

There are many counts of this clonotype. The chain couples TRBV11-1 to TRBJ1-3, with TRBD1 matching over 7 bases. Germline V lookup: CDR1 SGHAT, CDR2 FQDESV (reference sequence). The trim removed 4 bases at V and 0 bases at J, leaving 6 bases unmatched. The CDR3 is 16 residues long. The CDR3 nucleotides are TGTGCCAGCAGCTATTCGACAGGGAACTCTGGAAACACCATATATTTT. Its translation is CASSYSTGNSGNTIYF.

This clonotype was observed a single time. The chain is built from TRBV5-6 and TRBJ2-7; 8 bases align to TRBD1. The CDR3 is 14 amino acids. V dropped 3 bases and J dropped 2; count of bases not matched to a gene: 4. Germline assignment: CDR1 SGHDT and CDR2 YYEEEE. CDR3 bases: TGTGCCAGCAGCTACACAGGGGGTACCTACGAGCAGTACGTC. Its translation: CASSYTGGTYEQYV.

The J gene is TRBJ1-1, the V gene TRBV4-3; perhaps TRBD1 as D (6 bases). The CDR3 is 14 residues long. The ends were cut back, 1 base at V and 5 bases at J, with 11 bases in the middle. Germline V gives CDR1 LGHNA, CDR2 YSLEER. Written as DNA, the CDR3 is TGCGCCAGCAGCCAAGGCAGGGGCGGGACTGAAGCTTTCTTT. This translates into CASSQGRGGTEAFF.

The chain recombines TRBV4-2 with TRBJ1-2; no definite D call. From germline, CDR1 is LGHNA and CDR2 YNFKEQ. V was clipped by 0 bases and J by 2 bases, with 7 bases between them. This CDR3 comprises 14 residues. The CDR3 bases are TGTGCCAGCAGCCAAGATTTAGGGAACTATGGCTACACCTTC. It is translated as CASSQDLGNYGYTF.

The chain employs TRBV28 and TRBJ2-2; D is perhaps TRBD1 (5 bases). Germline V gene data show CDR1 as MDHEN and CDR2 as SYDVKM. This CDR3 contains 16 residues. V was cut by 2 bases and J by 4 bases, with 14 bases left in between. The CDR3 DNA is TGTGCCAGCAGTTTACCAGGGCTAGTTGGCACCGGGGAGCTGTTTTTT. This translates into CASSLPGLVGTGELFF.

V usage is TRBV7-9 and J usage is TRBJ2-5; D might be TRBD1 (6 bases). Germline values: CDR1 SEHNR, CDR2 FQNEAQ (reference sequence). There are 17 residues in the CDR3. The V and J ends lost 1 base and 5 bases respectively, with 20 bases between them. The DNA for the CDR3 is TGTGCCAGCAGCTTAGGGAAAGACAGGAGCAGTACGGAGACCCAGTACTTC. Protein product: CASSLGKDRSSTETQYF.

This clonotype appeared a few times. The V gene is TRBV6-1, the J gene TRBJ1-2; 8 nucleotides agree with TRBD1. The CDR3 sequence is 14 residues long. Looked up from germline, CDR1 is MNHNS and CDR2 is SASEGT. The trim removed 5 bases at V and 5 bases at J, leaving 7 bases unmatched. The CDR3 here is CASSYAGGLYGYTF. The CDR3 DNA is TGTGCCAGCAGTTACGCAGGGGGCTTATATGGCTACACCTTC.

Regarding this clonotype: One end of the junction varies from germline; a read error may be responsible. The DNA for the CDR3 is TGTGCCAGCAGTTTATCGCTCCCCTTTGTAAACTTC. Translating it yields CASSLSLPFVNF. The J gene is TRBJ2-5, the V gene TRBV28; D uncertain. This CDR3 comprises 12 residues. Germline CDR1 MDHEN, CDR2 SYDVKM.

J is TRBJ1-5 and V is TRBV20-1; 9 bases map to TRBD1. CDR3 size: 14 residues. Germline lookup yields CDR1 DFQATT and CDR2 SNEGSKA (reference sequence). V shed 6 bases and J 4 bases; nucleotides not matched to a gene: 7. DNA of the CDR3: TGCAGTGCCCTACAGGGGGCGGTGAATCAGCCCCAGCATTTT. This sequence encodes CSALQGAVNQPQHF.

Many counts were recorded for this clonotype. The chain recombines TRBV7-2 with TRBJ1-1; D may be TRBD1 (5 bases). The CDR3 has 17 amino acids. The germline CDR1 and CDR2 sequences are SGHTA and FQGNSA. V shed 4 bases and J shed 5 bases, with 23 bases lying between them. The chain's CDR3 is CASSSGMRGRVGTEAFF. In DNA form, the CDR3 reads TGTGCCAGCAGCTCCGGTATGAGGGGCAGGGTTGGTACTGAAGCTTTCTTT.

This clonotype appeared many times. V and J are TRBV7-2 and TRBJ1-3; D is uncertain. CDR1 is SGHTA, CDR2 FQGNSA, per germline. V was cut by 4 bases and J by 1 base, with 8 bases left in between. The CDR3 runs 14 residues. CDR3: CASSSQTSGNTIYF. The CDR3, as DNA: TGTGCCAGCAGCTCCCAGACTTCTGGAAACACCATATATTTT.

V is TRBV7-9 and J is TRBJ1-2, with D possibly matching TRBD1 (5 bases). V dropped 11 bases and J dropped 4 bases, with 14 bases sitting between them. Per germline, CDR1 SEHNR and CDR2 FQNEAQ (reference sequence). The CDR3 covers 12 residues. The CDR3 sequence is CAGGSTAYGYTF. CDR3 nucleotides: TGTGCCGGGGGATCGACAGCCTATGGCTACACCTTC.

The sample holds a few counts of this clonotype. The chain uses TRBV5-3 and TRBJ1-2; the D gene is possibly TRBD1 (6 bases). TRBV5-3 counts as an open reading frame of uncertain function. The CDR3 runs to 16 residues. The V gene lost 8 bases and the J gene lost 4 bases, with 24 bases spanning the gap. The DNA for the CDR3 is TGTGCCAGCAGTGACGCGTACAGGGCGTTGGGCTATGGCTACACCTTC. Protein product: CASSDAYRALGYGYTF.

This clonotype was observed a handful of times. The genes are TRBV7-2 and TRBJ2-5; 7 nucleotides line up with TRBD2. The CDR3 loop spans 14 amino acids. Germline loops: CDR1 SGHTA, CDR2 FQGNSA. The junction had 2 bases not matched to a gene; V was cut back by 1 base and J by 3 bases. CDR3 residues: CASSLEAGEETQYF. CDR3 in DNA: TGTGCCAGCAGCTTAGAGGCGGGGGAAGAGACCCAGTACTTC. The full variable domain, completed using reference TRBV7-2 and TRBJ2-5, is GAGVSQSPSNKVTEKGKDVELRCDPISGHTALYWYRQSLGQGLEFLIYFQGNSAPDKSGLPSDRFSAERTGGSVSTLTIQRTQQEDSAVYLCASSLEAGEETQYFGPGTRLLVL.

The gene calls are TRBV12-3 or TRBV12-4 and TRBJ2-3, with 12 bases aligning to TRBD2. The CDR3 spans 15 residues. The junction had 4 bases not matched to a gene; V was cut back by 5 bases and J by 4 bases. CDR3 in DNA: TGTGCCAGCAGTGGGCTAGCGGGAGGGCCAGATACGCAGTATTTT. It yields the protein CASSGLAGGPDTQYF.

In its sample, this clonotype was seen a few times. The rearrangement links TRBV5-6 to TRBJ2-7; 14 nucleotides agree with TRBD2. The CDR3 loop spans 15 amino acids. CDR1 SGHDT and CDR2 YYEEEE come from the germline V gene. With V trimmed by 4 bases and J by 3 bases, 3 bases remained unmatched. Here the CDR3 DNA reads TGTGCCAGCAGCACGGGGACTAGCGGGAGCTACGAGCAGTACGTC. This codes for CASSTGTSGSYEQYV.

The chain carries TRBV5-4 and TRBJ2-1; TRBD2 matches at 10 bases. The CDR3 loop spans 17 amino acids. CDR1 is SGHNT, CDR2 YYREEE, per germline (reference sequence). Trimming took 6 bases from V and 9 from J; bases not matched to a gene: 18. CDR3 amino acids: CASMGIAGGGGFSEQFF. The CDR3 DNA reads as TGTGCCAGCATGGGAATAGCGGGAGGTGGGGGTTTTTCTGAGCAGTTCTTC.

The V and J genes are TRBV7-2 and TRBJ1-1; D might be TRBD1 (5 bases). This CDR3 has 10 residues. Per germline, CDR1 SGHTA and CDR2 FQGNSA. V lost 3 bases and J 11 bases, leaving 7 bases between the germline ends. CDR3 DNA sequence: TGTGCCAGCAGCTTGGGGGGGGCTTTCTTT. Amino acids: CASSLGGAFF.

In this sample, this clonotype turned up a few times. The V and J genes are TRBV6-2 or TRBV6-3 and TRBJ2-7; D is possibly TRBD1 or TRBD2 (5 bases each). Trimming removed 5 bases from V and 0 bases from J, with 14 bases in between. CDR3 length: 15 residues. Looked up from germline, CDR1 is MNHEY and CDR2 is SVGEGT. CDR3 residues: CASSPGRTISYEQYF. The CDR3 region has the DNA TGTGCCAGCAGTCCGGGACGCACTATCTCCTACGAGCAGTACTTC.

This sequence joins TRBV10-3 and TRBJ1-4; TRBD1 matches at 8 bases. Germline CDR1 and CDR2: ENHRY and SYGVKD. This CDR3 has 14 residues. The V segment lost 5 bases and the J segment 6 bases; nucleotides outside the gene matches: 5. Written as DNA, the CDR3 is TGTGCCATCAGTCAACAGGGGGTGGATGAAAAACTGTTTTTT. Translating it yields CAISQQGVDEKLFF.

The chain joins TRBV18 to TRBJ2-5; weak D call: TRBD2 (5 bases). The ends were cut back, 0 bases at V and 2 bases at J, with 10 bases in the middle. The CDR3 has 15 amino acids. Looked up from germline, CDR1 is KGHSH and CDR2 is LQKENI. The CDR3 spells CASSPPGLLQETQYF. CDR3 bases: TGTGCCAGCTCACCACCAGGACTGCTACAAGAGACCCAGTACTTC. Supplemented by reference TRBV18 and TRBJ2-5, the full variable domain reads NAGVMQNPRHLVRRRGQEARLRCSPMKGHSHVYWYRQLPEEGLKFMVYLQKENIIDESGMPKERFSAEFPKEGPSILRIQQVVRGDSAAYFCASSPPGLLQETQYFGPGTRLLVL.

The sample holds a few counts of this clonotype. The chain couples TRBV6-4 to TRBJ1-2, with D tentatively TRBD1 (5 bases). The CDR3 spans 15 residues. V was trimmed by 5 bases and J by 2 bases, leaving 15 bases between them. In germline, CDR1 is MRHNA, CDR2 SNTAGT. In DNA, the CDR3 is TGTGCCAGCAGTCTCGAGGTCGGGGGAAACTATGGCTACACCTTC. Translated, it gives CASSLEVGGNYGYTF.

V is TRBV6-2 or TRBV6-3 and J is TRBJ2-1; 11 bases map to TRBD1. The CDR3 covers 18 residues. CDR1 and CDR2 from the germline V gene are MNHEY and SVGEGT. V lost 7 bases, J lost 6 bases, and 17 bases stayed unmatched. The CDR3 loop reads CASTSRTGGRSIGNEQFF. The CDR3 region has the DNA TGTGCCAGCACCTCTCGGACAGGGGGCAGATCTATTGGCAATGAGCAGTTCTTC.

A few counts support this clonotype. The chain uses TRBV7-6 and TRBJ2-1, with D perhaps matching TRBD2 (6 bases). Germline loops: CDR1 SGHVS, CDR2 FNYEAQ. Trimming stripped 5 bases from V and 6 bases from J, with 11 bases between. This CDR3 spans 13 amino acids. CDR3 sequence: CASSPTRFNEQFF. Here the CDR3 DNA reads TGTGCCAGCAGCCCGACTAGGTTCAATGAGCAGTTCTTC.